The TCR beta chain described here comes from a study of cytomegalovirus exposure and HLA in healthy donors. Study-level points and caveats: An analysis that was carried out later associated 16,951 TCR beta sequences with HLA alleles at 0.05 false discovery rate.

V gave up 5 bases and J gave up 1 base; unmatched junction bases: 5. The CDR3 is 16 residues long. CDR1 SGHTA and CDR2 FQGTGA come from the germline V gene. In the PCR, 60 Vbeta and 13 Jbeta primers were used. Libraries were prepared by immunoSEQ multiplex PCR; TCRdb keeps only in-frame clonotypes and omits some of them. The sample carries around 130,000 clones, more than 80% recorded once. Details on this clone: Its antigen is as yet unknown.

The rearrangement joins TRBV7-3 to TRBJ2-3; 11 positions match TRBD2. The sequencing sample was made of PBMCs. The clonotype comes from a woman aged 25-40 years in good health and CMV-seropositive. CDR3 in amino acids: CASSAMTSGGTDTQYF. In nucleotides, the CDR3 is TGTGCCAGCAGCGCTATGACTAGCGGGGGCACAGATACGCAGTATTTT.